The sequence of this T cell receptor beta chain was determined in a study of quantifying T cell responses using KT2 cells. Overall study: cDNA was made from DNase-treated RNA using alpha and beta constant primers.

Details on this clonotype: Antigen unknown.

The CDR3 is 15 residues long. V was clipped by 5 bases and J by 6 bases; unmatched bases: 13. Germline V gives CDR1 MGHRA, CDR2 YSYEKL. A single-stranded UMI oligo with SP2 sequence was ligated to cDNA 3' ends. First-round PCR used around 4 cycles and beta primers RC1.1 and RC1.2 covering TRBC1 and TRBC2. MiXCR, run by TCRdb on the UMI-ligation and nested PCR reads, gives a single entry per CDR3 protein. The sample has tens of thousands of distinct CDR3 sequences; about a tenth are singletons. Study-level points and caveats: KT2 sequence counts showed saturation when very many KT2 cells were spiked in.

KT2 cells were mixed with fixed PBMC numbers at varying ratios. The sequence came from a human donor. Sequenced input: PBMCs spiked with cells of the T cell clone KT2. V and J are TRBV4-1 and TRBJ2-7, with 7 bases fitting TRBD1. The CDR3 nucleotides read TGCGCCAGCAGCATACAGACAGGGCCCTCTTTCGAGCAGTACTTC. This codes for CASSIQTGPSFEQYF.